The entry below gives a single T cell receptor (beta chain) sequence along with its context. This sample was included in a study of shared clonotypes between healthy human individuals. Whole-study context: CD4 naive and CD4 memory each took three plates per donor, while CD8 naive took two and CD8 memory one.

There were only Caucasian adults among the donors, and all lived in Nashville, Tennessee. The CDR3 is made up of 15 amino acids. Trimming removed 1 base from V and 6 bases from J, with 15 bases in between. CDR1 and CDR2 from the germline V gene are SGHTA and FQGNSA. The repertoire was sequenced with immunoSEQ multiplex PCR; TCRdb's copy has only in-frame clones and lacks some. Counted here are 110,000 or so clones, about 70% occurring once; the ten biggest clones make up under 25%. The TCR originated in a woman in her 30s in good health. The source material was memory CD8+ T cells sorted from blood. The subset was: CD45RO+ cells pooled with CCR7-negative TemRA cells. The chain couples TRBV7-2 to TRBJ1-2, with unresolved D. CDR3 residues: CASSLVTRVADGYTF. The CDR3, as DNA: TGTGCCAGCAGCTTAGTTACGCGTGTAGCTGATGGCTACACCTTC.